A single TCR beta chain is shown here with its context. Its antigen is unidentified. The sample comes from a study of T cell responses to AZD1222 COVID-19 vaccine. This table comes from immunoSEQ multiplex PCR, and its TCRdb copy is limited to in-frame clones, with some not included. The profile covers 100,000 to 130,000 clones, with 89% appearing a single time and approximately 3% taken by the ten largest. Study conclusions and caveats: Clonal diversity was possibly underestimated, and white British individuals and females predominated among donors.

Specimen: peripheral blood, collected on day 0 of MenACWY control vaccination. This receptor was identified in an adult in good health.

DNA for the CDR3: TGTGCCAGCAGCGGGACAGGGGGTGACAATGAGCAGTTCTTC. Encoded protein: CASSGTGGDNEQFF. This chain uses TRBV2 with TRBJ2-1; the match to TRBD1 covers 11 bases. Per germline, CDR1 SNHLY and CDR2 FYNNEI. With V trimmed by 6 bases and J by 5 bases, 3 bases remained unmatched. The CDR3 loop spans 14 amino acids.